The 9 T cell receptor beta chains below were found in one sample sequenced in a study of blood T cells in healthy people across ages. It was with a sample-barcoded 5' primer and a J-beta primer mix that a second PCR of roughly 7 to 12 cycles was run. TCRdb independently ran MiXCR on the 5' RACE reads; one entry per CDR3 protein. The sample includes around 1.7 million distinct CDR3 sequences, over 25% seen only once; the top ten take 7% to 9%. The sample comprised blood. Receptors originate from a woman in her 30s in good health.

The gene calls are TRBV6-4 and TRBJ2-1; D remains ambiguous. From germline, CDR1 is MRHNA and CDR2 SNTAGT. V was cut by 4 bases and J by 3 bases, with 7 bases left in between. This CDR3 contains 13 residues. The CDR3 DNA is TGTGCCAGCAGTGCCGCTCGCTACAATGAGCAGTTCTTC. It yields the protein CASSAARYNEQFF.

The CDR3 DNA is TGCGCCAGCAGTGAGTCGGCGGATTACGAGCAGTACTTC. It specifies CASSESADYEQYF. The chain couples TRBV10-2 to TRBJ2-7; unclear D gene. The V end lost 0 bases, the J end lost 4 bases, and 7 bases lay between the germline ends. CDR1 WSHSY and CDR2 SAAADI come from the germline V gene. This CDR3 region has 13 residues.

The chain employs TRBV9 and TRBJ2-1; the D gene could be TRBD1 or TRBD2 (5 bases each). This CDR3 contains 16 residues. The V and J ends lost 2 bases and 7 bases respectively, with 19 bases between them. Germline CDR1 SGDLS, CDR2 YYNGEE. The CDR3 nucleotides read TGTGCCAGCAGCGTGACTCCGGGACGCATTTCTAATGAGCAGTTCTTC. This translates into CASSVTPGRISNEQFF.

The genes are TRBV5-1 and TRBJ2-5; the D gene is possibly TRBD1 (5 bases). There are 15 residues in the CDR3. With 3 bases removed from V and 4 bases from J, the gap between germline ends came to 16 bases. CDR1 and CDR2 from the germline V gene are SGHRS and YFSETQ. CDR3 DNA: TGCGCCAGCAGCTCAGGGCCAAACCTGGGAGAGACCCAGTACTTC. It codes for CASSSGPNLGETQYF.

The CDR3 loop reads CASSRTSGGVDEQYF. The DNA for the CDR3 is TGTGCCAGCAGCCGGACTAGCGGGGGGGTGGATGAGCAGTACTTC. The rearrangement uses TRBV5-6 and TRBJ2-5; 15 bases align to TRBD2. The V and J ends lost 4 bases and 11 bases, in that order; junction bases with no gene match: 9. CDR1 is SGHDT and CDR2 is YYEEEE in the germline V gene. The CDR3 extends over 15 amino acids.

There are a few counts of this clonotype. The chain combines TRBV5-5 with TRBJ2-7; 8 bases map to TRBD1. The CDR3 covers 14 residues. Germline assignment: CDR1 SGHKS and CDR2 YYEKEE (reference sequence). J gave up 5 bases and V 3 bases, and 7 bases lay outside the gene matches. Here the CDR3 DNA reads TGTGCCAGCAGCTGGACAGGGCCCCCGAACGAGCAGTACTTC. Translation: CASSWTGPPNEQYF.

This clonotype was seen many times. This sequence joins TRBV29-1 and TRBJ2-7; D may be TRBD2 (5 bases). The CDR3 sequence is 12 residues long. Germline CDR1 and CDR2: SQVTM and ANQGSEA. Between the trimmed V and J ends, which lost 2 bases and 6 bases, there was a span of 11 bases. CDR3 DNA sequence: TGCAGCGTTGAACGGGGAACGGGCGAGCAGTACTTC. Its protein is CSVERGTGEQYF.

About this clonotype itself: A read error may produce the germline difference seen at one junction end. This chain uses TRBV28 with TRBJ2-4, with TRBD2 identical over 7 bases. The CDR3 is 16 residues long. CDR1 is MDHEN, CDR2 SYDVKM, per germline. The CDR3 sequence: CASTVAGELAKNIEYF. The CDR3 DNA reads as TGTGCCAGCACCGTCGCGGGGGAGCTAGCCAAAAACATTGAGTACTTC. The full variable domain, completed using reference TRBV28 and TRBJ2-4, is DVKVTQSSRYLVKRTGEKVFLECVQDMDHENMFWYRQDPGLGLRLIYFSYDVKMKEKGDIPEGYSVSREKKERFSLILESASTNQTSMYLCASTVAGELAKNIEYFGAGTRLSVL.

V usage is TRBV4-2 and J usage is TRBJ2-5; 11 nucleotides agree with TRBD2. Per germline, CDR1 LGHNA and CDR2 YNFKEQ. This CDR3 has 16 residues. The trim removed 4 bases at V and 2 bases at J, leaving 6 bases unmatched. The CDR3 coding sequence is TGTGCCAGCAGCCCCGAACTAGCGGGGGTTCAAGAGACCCAGTACTTC. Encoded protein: CASSPELAGVQETQYF.